The 16 T cell receptor beta chains reported below all come from one sample, sequenced in a study of T cells after yellow fever vaccination. TCRdb fed the 5' RACE reads into MiXCR, producing one record per CDR3 protein. The data show 120,000 to 150,000 distinct CDR3 sequences, with 7.7% seen just once and approximately 0.67% held by the top ten. Sample: CD4+ T cells sorted from PBMCs, taken 5 days after the yellow fever booster vaccination. These receptors were obtained from a man under 40 who received the YFV17D yellow fever vaccine.

This clonotype has ten or more counts. The chain couples TRBV20-1 to TRBJ2-5, with TRBD1 matching 8 bases. The CDR3 runs to 15 residues. Germline CDR1 is DFQATT and CDR2 is SNEGSKA (reference sequence). J lost 4 bases, V lost 2 bases, and 9 bases had no gene match. CDR3 region: CSARPNGQGRETQYF. CDR3 DNA: TGCAGTGCTAGACCAAATGGACAGGGCCGAGAGACCCAGTACTTC.

This chain joins TRBV12-3 or TRBV12-4 and TRBJ2-2; D possibly corresponds to TRBD1 (5 bases). V lost 5 bases, J lost 2 bases, and 24 bases lay in between. This CDR3 spans 19 amino acids. Here the CDR3 reads CASSSKGASGTHNTGELFF. The CDR3 DNA reads TGTGCCAGCAGTAGTAAAGGGGCAAGTGGAACTCACAACACCGGGGAGCTGTTTTTT.

This clonotype was found many times. The chain uses TRBV12-3 or TRBV12-4 and TRBJ1-2, with no clear D. The CDR3 is 15 amino acids. V lost 6 bases and J 1 base, leaving 15 bases between the germline ends. The CDR3 protein is CASRGSREDNYGYTF. CDR3 nucleotides: TGTGCCAGCAGAGGTAGCCGGGAAGATAACTATGGCTACACCTTC.

This clonotype turned up a few times. This rearrangement joins TRBV7-2 to TRBJ2-7, with TRBD2 identical over 7 bases. Germline values: CDR1 SGHTA, CDR2 FQGNSA. The CDR3 spans 14 residues. V trimming: 4 bases; J trimming: 7 bases; junction bases outside the gene matches: 10. CDR3 nucleotides: TGTGCCAGCAGCTCTGGGGCGGGAGTAGGGGAGCAGTACTTC. Translating gives CASSSGAGVGEQYF.

At least ten counts were recorded for this clonotype. The rearrangement links TRBV5-1 to TRBJ2-3; no clear D gene. The length of the CDR3 is 12 residues. V lost 0 bases and J 6 bases, leaving 5 bases between the germline ends. Germline V gene sequence: CDR1 SGHRS, CDR2 YFSETQ. The CDR3, as DNA: TGCGCCAGCAGCTTGGCCCAGGATACGCAGTATTTT. It specifies CASSLAQDTQYF.

Many counts were recorded for this clonotype. V usage is TRBV5-1 and J usage is TRBJ2-3; 9 bases are shared with TRBD2. The V gene end was trimmed by 2 bases and the J gene end by 0 bases; junction bases not matched to a gene: 1. Looked up from germline, CDR1 is SGHRS and CDR2 is YFSETQ. The CDR3 totals 15 residues. CDR3 DNA sequence: TGCGCCAGCAGCTTCCTAGCGGGAAGCACAGATACGCAGTATTTT. Its translation: CASSFLAGSTDTQYF.

This clonotype has ten or more counts. V usage is TRBV20-1 and J usage is TRBJ2-2; possibly TRBD2 for D (5 bases). The V gene's germline CDR1 is DFQATT and CDR2 SNEGSKA (reference sequence). The V gene lost 3 bases and the J gene lost 2 bases, with 13 bases spanning the gap. The CDR3 consists of 15 residues. The CDR3 loop reads CSASRTGSNTGELFF. Written as DNA, the CDR3 is TGCAGTGCTAGCCGGACTGGCAGCAACACCGGGGAGCTGTTTTTT.

As regards this clonotype: Just one base apart from a much larger clone, this may be a read error. This chain connects TRBV4-3 to TRBJ2-5; D is perhaps TRBD1 (6 bases). The CDR3 is 15 residues long. V was trimmed by 0 bases and J by 5 bases, leaving 13 bases between them. Germline CDR1 reads LGHNA; CDR2 reads YSLEER. CDR3 sequence (DNA): TGCGCCAGCAGCCAAGATATCAGGGGTTGGGAGACCCAGTACTTC. Protein: CASSQDIRGWETQYF.

This clonotype was detected ten times or more. The CDR3 bases are TGTGCCAGCAGCGACGGACAGAACCCTGAAGCTTTCTTT. Encoded protein: CASSDGQNPEAFF. The genes are TRBV21-1 and TRBJ1-1; no DNA check was done on the table's D call, TRBD1. TRBV21-1 is assigned pseudogene status. The CDR3 consists of 13 residues.

Turning to this clonotype: Being one base from a much bigger clone, this may be a read error. This chain connects TRBV4-3 to TRBJ2-6; D is perhaps TRBD1 (5 bases). Trimming took 1 base from V and 0 from J, leaving 10 bases between them. This CDR3 is built from 17 residues. The germline V gene encodes CDR1 LGHNA and CDR2 YSLEER. The CDR3 sequence is CASSQGMGRSGANVLTF. The CDR3 DNA sequence: TGCGCCAGCAGCCAAGGGATGGGGCGCTCTGGGGCCAACGTCCTGACTTTC.

This clonotype showed up many times. The chain links TRBV9 to TRBJ2-1; D gene unclear. V was shortened by 3 bases and J by 8 bases, with 6 bases between the two germline ends. This CDR3 contains 11 residues. Germline CDR1 reads SGDLS; CDR2 reads YYNGEE. CDR3 loop: CASSENDEQFF. Here the CDR3 DNA reads TGTGCCAGCAGCGAGAACGATGAGCAGTTCTTC.

This clonotype was observed at least ten times. The chain carries TRBV20-1 and TRBJ2-3; TRBD2 agrees at 10 bases. Looked up from germline, CDR1 is DFQATT and CDR2 is SNEGSKA (reference sequence). Unmatched junction bases numbered 10, after V lost 5 bases and J lost 5 bases. This CDR3 is built from 15 residues. The CDR3 bases are TGCAGTGCTCGAAGGGTAGCGGGAGGTGTAGATACGCAGTATTTT. Its protein is CSARRVAGGVDTQYF.

In its sample, this clonotype was seen a few times. This chain uses TRBV5-1 with TRBJ2-7, with 9 positions matching TRBD1. Per the germline V gene, CDR1 is SGHRS and CDR2 is YFSETQ. This CDR3 contains 16 residues. Trimming removed 4 bases from V and 3 bases from J; junction bases left unmatched: 11. The CDR3 DNA is TGCGCCAGCAGCCAAACCGGGGACAGGGCATACTACGAGCAGTACTTC. It codes for CASSQTGDRAYYEQYF.

This clonotype was found many times. In DNA, the CDR3 is TGTGCCAGTTATAGCGGGAGACGGAATGAGCAGTTCTTC. It is translated as CASYSGRRNEQFF. The chain combines TRBV28 with TRBJ2-1; 9 nucleotides match TRBD2. CDR3 length: 13 amino acids. CDR1 is MDHEN and CDR2 is SYDVKM in the germline V gene. The V and J ends lost 9 bases and 7 bases, in that order; junction bases with no gene match: 7.

This clonotype was seen many times. The chain joins TRBV5-1 to TRBJ1-2; D is unresolved. This CDR3 region has 14 residues. Germline CDR1 SGHRS, CDR2 YFSETQ. V lost 7 bases, J lost 1 base, and 14 bases lay in between. This chain's CDR3 is CASRLTTYNYGYTF. CDR3 nucleotides: TGCGCCAGCCGCCTCACAACATATAACTATGGCTACACCTTC.

Ten or more counts support this clonotype. The chain has TRBV5-1 and TRBJ1-6, with TRBD1 matching 8 bases. After removal of 5 bases from V and 7 bases from J, the junction contained 8 bases not matched to a gene. The CDR3 contains 15 residues. Germline lookup yields CDR1 SGHRS and CDR2 YFSETQ. CDR3 in DNA: TGCGCCAGCAGGAGGCAGGGACAGGAGAATTCACCCCTCCACTTT. Protein sequence: CASRRQGQENSPLHF.